This T cell receptor (beta chain) came from a study of beta chain features in type 1 diabetes. Study-wide points: Moderate but significant shortening of TCRB CDR3s was recorded in all four CD4+ subsets from Type 1 diabetes patients.

Details on this clone: Its antigen remains unidentified.

Markers CD45RO/CCR7/CD25/CD127/CD95/CD27 served to sort CD4+ naive, central memory, regulatory and stem cell-like memory cells. The investigators reverse transcribed all of the isolated RNA, so they sequenced expressed TCRB transcripts. Some clones are missing from TCRdb's copy, which holds only in-frame ones; the method was immunoSEQ multiplex PCR. The sample has some 270,000 clones; approximately 11% are singletons. CDR3 size: 17 residues. The J segment lost 4 bases and the V segment lost 6 bases, leaving 14 bases of the junction unmatched. Germline CDR1 is SEHNR and CDR2 is FQNEAQ (reference sequence).

V and J are TRBV7-9 and TRBJ1-4; 7 nucleotides line up with TRBD1. Sequencing input: naive CD4+ T cells from blood. This receptor was obtained from a man aged 25 to 40 with type 1 diabetes. CDR3 amino acids: CASRKGAGEGHNEKLFF. DNA of the CDR3: TGTGCCAGCAGGAAGGGGGCAGGGGAAGGCCATAATGAAAAACTGTTTTTT.